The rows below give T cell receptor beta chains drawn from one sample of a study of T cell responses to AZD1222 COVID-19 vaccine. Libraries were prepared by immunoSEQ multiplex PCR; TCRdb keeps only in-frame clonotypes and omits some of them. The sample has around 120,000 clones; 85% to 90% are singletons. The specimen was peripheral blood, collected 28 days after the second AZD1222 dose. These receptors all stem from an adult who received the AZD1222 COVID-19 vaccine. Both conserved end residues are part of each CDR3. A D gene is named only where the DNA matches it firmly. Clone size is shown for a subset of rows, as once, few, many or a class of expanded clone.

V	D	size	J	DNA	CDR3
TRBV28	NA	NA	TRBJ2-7	TGTGCCAGCAGTTTACATGGAAGTAGCTACGAGCAGTACTTC	CASSLHGSSYEQYF
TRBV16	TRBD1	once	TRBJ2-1	TGTGCCAGCAGCGAGAGGACAGGGTTCAATGAGCAGTTCTTC	CASSERTGFNEQFF
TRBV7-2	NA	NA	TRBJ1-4	TGTGCCAGCAGCTTGGGACGGTCAAATGAAAAACTGTTTTTT	CASSLGRSNEKLFF
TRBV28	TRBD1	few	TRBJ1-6	TGTGCCAGCAGTGACCCCCAGGGACAGCCTAGTTCACCCCTCCACTTT	CASSDPQGQPSSPLHF
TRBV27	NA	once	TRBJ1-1	TGTGCCAGCAGTAGGTGGACCGGGACTGAAGCTTTCTTT	CASSRWTGTEAFF
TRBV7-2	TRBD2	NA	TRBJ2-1	TGTGCCAGCAGCCAGGTAGCGGGTTACAGCAATGAGCAGTTCTTC	CASSQVAGYSNEQFF
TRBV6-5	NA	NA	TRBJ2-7	TGTGCCAGCAGTCCGCCGGGGGCCTACGAGCAGTACTTC	CASSPPGAYEQYF
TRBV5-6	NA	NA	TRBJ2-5	TGTGCCAGCAGCTTGGCTGGGGGAGGATGGAAAGAGACCCAGTACTTC	CASSLAGGGWKETQYF
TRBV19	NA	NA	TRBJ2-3	TGTGCCAGTAGTATACTGCCGGACACGCAGTATTTT	CASSILPDTQYF
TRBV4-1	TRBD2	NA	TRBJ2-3	TGCGCCAGCAGCCAACGGAGCGGGGATGATACGCAGTATTTT	CASSQRSGDDTQYF
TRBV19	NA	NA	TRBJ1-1	TGTGCCAGTAGTATATCTTGGGGTTCGGGGACTGAAGCTTTCTTT	CASSISWGSGTEAFF
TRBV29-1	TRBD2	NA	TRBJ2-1	TGCAGCGTTGTGCGGGAGGGCCGGAATGAGCAGTTCTTC	CSVVREGRNEQFF
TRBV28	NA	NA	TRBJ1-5	TGTGCCAGCAGCGAAGGGGGTCATCAGCCCCAGCATTTT	CASSEGGHQPQHF
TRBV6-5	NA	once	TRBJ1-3	TGTGCCAGCAGTCACCGGCCCCACCCTGGAAACACCATATATTTT	CASSHRPHPGNTIYF
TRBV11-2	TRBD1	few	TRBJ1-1	TGTGCCAGCAGCCAACTGGGACAGGGGGCTGAAGCTTTCTTT	CASSQLGQGAEAFF
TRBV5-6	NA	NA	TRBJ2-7	TGTGCCAGCAGCTTGTACACCACAGGGAACGAGCAGTACTTC	CASSLYTTGNEQYF
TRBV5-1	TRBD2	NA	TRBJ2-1	TGCGCCAGCAGCTTTAGCGGGTCGTCGTACAATGAGCAGTTCTTC	CASSFSGSSYNEQFF
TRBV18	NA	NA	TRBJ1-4	TGTGCCAGCTCACCAAAAGGGGAAAAACTGTTTTTT	CASSPKGEKLFF
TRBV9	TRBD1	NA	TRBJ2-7	TGTGCCAGCAGCGAGGGGACAGCCGCCTACGAGCAGTACTTC	CASSEGTAAYEQYF
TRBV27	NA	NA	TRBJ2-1	TGTGCCAGCAGTTTAGACTCCAACTCCTACAATGAGCAGTTCTTC	CASSLDSNSYNEQFF
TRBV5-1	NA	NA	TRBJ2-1	TGCGCCAGCAGCTTGGCCCGGACAGACGACGCGAACAATGAGCAGTTCTTC	CASSLARTDDANNEQFF
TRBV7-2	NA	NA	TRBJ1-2	TGTGCCAGCAGCTTGGACAGCAACTATGGCTACACCTTC	CASSLDSNYGYTF
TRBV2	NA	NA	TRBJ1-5	TGTGCCAGCAGTGAGGAGGAGTATAGCAATCAGCCCCAGCATTTT	CASSEEEYSNQPQHF
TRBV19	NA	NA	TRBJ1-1	TGTGCCAGTAGACCGGGAAACACTGAAGCTTTCTTT	CASRPGNTEAFF
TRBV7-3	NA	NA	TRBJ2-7	TGTGCCAGCAGCTTAAGAGGGGGGGCTTACGAGCAGTACTTC	CASSLRGGAYEQYF
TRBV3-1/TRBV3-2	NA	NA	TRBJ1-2	TGTGCCAGCAGCCAAGAATCGAACGACTATGGCTACACCTTC	CASSQESNDYGYTF
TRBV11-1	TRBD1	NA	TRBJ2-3	TGTGCCAGCAGCAAGACCCGGGACAGGGGAAGCTCGCAGTATTTT	CASSKTRDRGSSQYF
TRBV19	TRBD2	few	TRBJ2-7	TGTGCCAGTAGTACCATAGCGGGCTACGAGCAGTACTTC	CASSTIAGYEQYF
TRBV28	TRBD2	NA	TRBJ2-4	TGTGCCAGCAGCGAGTATCGGGAGGGCAAAAACATTCAGTACTTC	CASSEYREGKNIQYF
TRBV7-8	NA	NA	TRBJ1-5	TGTGCCAGCAGCATATATCGGGGCAGGGATAGTCAGCCCCAGCATTTT	CASSIYRGRDSQPQHF